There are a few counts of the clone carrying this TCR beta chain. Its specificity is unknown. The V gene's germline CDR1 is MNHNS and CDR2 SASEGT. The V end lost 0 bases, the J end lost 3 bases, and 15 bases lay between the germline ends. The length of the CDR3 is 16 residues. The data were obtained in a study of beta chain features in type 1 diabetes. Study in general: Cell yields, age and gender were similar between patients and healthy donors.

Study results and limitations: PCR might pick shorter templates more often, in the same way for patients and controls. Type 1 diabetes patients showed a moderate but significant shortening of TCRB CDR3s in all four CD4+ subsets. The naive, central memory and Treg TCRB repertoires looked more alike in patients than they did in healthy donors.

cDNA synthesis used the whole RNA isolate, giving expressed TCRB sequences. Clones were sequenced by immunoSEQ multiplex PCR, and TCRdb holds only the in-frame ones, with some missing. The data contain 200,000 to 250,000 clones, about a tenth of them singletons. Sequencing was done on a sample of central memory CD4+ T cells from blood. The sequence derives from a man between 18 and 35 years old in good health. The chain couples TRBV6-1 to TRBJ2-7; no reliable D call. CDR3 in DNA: TGTGCCAGCAGTGAAGCGCTTCGGACGTTGGACTACGAGCAGTACTTC. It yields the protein CASSEALRTLDYEQYF.